Below are 29 T cell receptor beta chains sequenced from a single sample in a study of shared clonotypes between healthy human individuals. Only in-frame clones appear in the TCRdb table, and some are missing; sequencing was by immunoSEQ multiplex PCR. The sample comprises millions of clones, about 95% of which are singletons, and more than 0.1% rests with the top ten. Sequencing input: naive CD4+ T cells sorted from blood. Indicated subset: CD45RA+ positively selected. The receptor set was obtained from a man aged 18 to 29 in good health.

The V call is TRBV5-1, the J call TRBJ2-7; either TRBD1 or TRBD2 may supply D (6 bases each). The V gene's germline CDR1 is SGHRS and CDR2 YFSETQ. The CDR3 consists of 15 residues. Trimming removed 4 bases at V and 3 bases at J, with 17 bases between. CDR3: CASSVAGQGFYEQYF. CDR3 bases: TGCGCCAGCAGCGTCGCGGGACAAGGATTCTACGAGCAGTACTTC. The full variable domain, in which reference TRBV5-1 and TRBJ2-7 provide the parts outside the CDR3, is KAGVTQTPRYLIKTRGQQVTLSCSPISGHRSVSWYQQTPGQGLQFLFEYFSETQRNKGNFPGRFSGRQFSNSRSEMNVSTLELGDSALYLCASSVAGQGFYEQYFGPGTRLTVT.

The rearrangement joins TRBV9 to TRBJ2-1; D is undetermined. Looked up from germline, CDR1 is SGDLS and CDR2 is YYNGEE. The length of the CDR3 is 14 residues. V lost 2 bases, J lost 0 bases, and 6 bases lay in between. CDR3 DNA: TGTGCCAGCAGCGTGGCCAGCTCCTACAATGAGCAGTTCTTC. This translates into CASSVASSYNEQFF.

The CDR3 region is CASSRGQGPTDTQYF. DNA of the CDR3: TGTGCCAGCAGCCGCGGACAGGGGCCCACAGATACGCAGTATTTT. V gene TRBV11-3 combines with J gene TRBJ2-3, with 9 bases identical to TRBD1. J lost 2 bases, V lost 5 bases, and 5 bases had no gene match. The germline V gene has CDR1 SGHNT and CDR2 YENEEA. This CDR3 is 15 amino acids long.

V usage is TRBV6-6 and J usage is TRBJ2-2, with D hard to call. Germline values: CDR1 MNHNY, CDR2 SVGAGI (reference sequence). The CDR3 extends over 14 amino acids. V was trimmed by 2 bases and J by 3 bases, leaving 7 bases between them. For the CDR3, the DNA is TGTGCCAGCAGTTACCGACAAGACACCGGGGAGCTGTTTTTT. This gives the protein CASSYRQDTGELFF.

The rearrangement joins TRBV25-1 to TRBJ1-6; D gene unclear. The CDR3 totals 17 residues. Germline-derived CDR1 and CDR2 are MGHDK and SYGVNS. V lost 0 bases and J 0 bases, leaving 9 bases between the germline ends. CDR3 DNA sequence: TGTGCCAGCAGTGAATATCTGTCGAGCTCCTATAATTCACCCCTCCACTTT. Translating gives CASSEYLSSSYNSPLHF.

The CDR3 here is CASSSTGNIQYF. The CDR3 DNA is TGCGCCAGCAGCTCGACAGGGAACATTCAGTACTTC. The V gene is TRBV5-1, the J gene TRBJ2-4, with 7 bases matching TRBD1. The CDR3 is made up of 12 amino acids. In germline, CDR1 is SGHRS, CDR2 YFSETQ. The V gene end was trimmed by 3 bases and the J gene end by 7 bases; junction bases not matched to a gene: 1.

The chain joins TRBV28 to TRBJ2-7, with 9 positions matching TRBD2. Germline V gene data show CDR1 as MDHEN and CDR2 as SYDVKM. Trimming took 4 bases from V and 6 from J; bases not matched to a gene: 10. The CDR3 consists of 15 residues. The CDR3: CASSSPGTSSSEQYF. The DNA of the CDR3 is TGTGCCAGCAGTTCCCCCGGGACTAGCTCGTCCGAGCAGTACTTC. The full variable domain, rest sourced from reference TRBV28 and TRBJ2-7, is DVKVTQSSRYLVKRTGEKVFLECVQDMDHENMFWYRQDPGLGLRLIYFSYDVKMKEKGDIPEGYSVSREKKERFSLILESASTNQTSMYLCASSSPGTSSSEQYFGPGTRLTVT.

This clone was seen only once. This chain connects TRBV12-2 to TRBJ1-1; whether TRBD1, the table's D call, matches the DNA was not checked. TRBV12-2 counts as a pseudogene. This CDR3 comprises 17 residues. CDR3 coding DNA: TGTGCAAGTCGCCAAACCGGGACAGACTCCCCGAACACTGAAGCTTTCTTT. Protein sequence: CASRQTGTDSPNTEAFF.

This chain connects TRBV2 to TRBJ1-5; D is uncertain. Per the germline V gene, CDR1 is SNHLY and CDR2 is FYNNEI. This CDR3 comprises 14 residues. V dropped 3 bases and J dropped 3 bases, with 9 bases sitting between them. Here the CDR3 reads CASSDRSVNQPQHF. The CDR3 DNA sequence: TGTGCCAGCAGTGACAGGAGCGTCAATCAGCCCCAGCATTTT. Variable domain in full (rest from reference TRBV2 and TRBJ1-5): EPEVTQTPSHQVTQMGQEVILRCVPISNHLYFYWYRQILGQKVEFLVSFYNNEISEKSEIFDDQFSVERPDGSNFTLKIRSTKLEDSAMYFCASSDRSVNQPQHFGDGTRLSIL.

The J gene is TRBJ2-1, the V gene TRBV28, with D unresolved. The CDR3 has 15 amino acids. Germline V gene sequence: CDR1 MDHEN, CDR2 SYDVKM. V lost 5 bases, J lost 1 base, and 12 bases lay in between. CDR3 loop: CASSALGPSYNEQFF. CDR3 in DNA: TGTGCCAGCAGTGCCCTTGGGCCTTCCTACAATGAGCAGTTCTTC.

A word on this clone: Other DNA sequences within the sample encode an identical CDR3. V and J are TRBV5-1 and TRBJ2-7, with 7 bases aligning to TRBD2. V dropped 1 base and J dropped 1; count of bases not matched to a gene: 2. Germline CDR1 is SGHRS and CDR2 is YFSETQ. The CDR3 is 14 residues long. The CDR3 region is CASSLSSGSYEQYF. CDR3 coding DNA: TGCGCCAGCAGCTTGTCTAGCGGTTCCTACGAGCAGTACTTC. Supplemented by reference TRBV5-1 and TRBJ2-7, the full variable domain reads KAGVTQTPRYLIKTRGQQVTLSCSPISGHRSVSWYQQTPGQGLQFLFEYFSETQRNKGNFPGRFSGRQFSNSRSEMNVSTLELGDSALYLCASSLSSGSYEQYFGPGTRLTVT.

The CDR3 nucleotides read TGTGCCTGTCAGTCGGACAGAGGCTACACCTTC. Protein: CACQSDRGYTF. This rearrangement joins TRBV30 to TRBJ1-2, with D possibly TRBD1 on 6 matching bases. V was pared by 6 bases and J by 8 bases, with 13 bases between. The germline gives CDR1 GTSNPN, CDR2 SVGIG (reference sequence). The CDR3 is made up of 11 amino acids. The full variable domain, rest sourced from reference TRBV30 and TRBJ1-2, is SQTIHQWPATLVQPVGSPLSLECTVEGTSNPNLYWYRQAAGRGLQLLFYSVGIGQISSEVPQNLSASRPQDRQFILSSKKLLLSDSGFYLCACQSDRGYTFGSGTRLTVV.

The chain employs TRBV10-2 and TRBJ2-7, with 7 bases that match TRBD2. The CDR3 is 15 amino acids. The ends lost 9 bases at V and 4 bases at J; junction bases unmatched: 15. CDR1 is WSHSY and CDR2 is SAAADI in the germline V gene. As DNA, the CDR3 is TGCGCCAGTTATCCTAAAGCGGGACCCTCTTACGAGCAGTACTTC. It specifies CASYPKAGPSYEQYF.

This clone has just one count. This chain links TRBV7-2 with TRBJ1-1; D may be TRBD1 (5 bases). V was pared by 2 bases and J by 14 bases, with 15 bases between. The germline CDR1 and CDR2 sequences are SGHTA and FQGNSA. The CDR3 is 12 amino acids. The DNA for the CDR3 is TGTGCCAGCAGCTTAAGGATGACGGGACGCTTCTTT. Its translation: CASSLRMTGRFF.

The chain uses TRBV9 and TRBJ1-6; D is ambiguous. The V and J ends lost 0 bases and 8 bases respectively, with 15 bases between them. Germline assignment: CDR1 SGDLS and CDR2 YYNGEE. This CDR3 comprises 16 residues. The chain's CDR3 is CASSVGPVLLDSPLHF. In DNA, the CDR3 is TGTGCCAGCAGCGTAGGCCCCGTCCTTTTGGATTCACCCCTCCACTTT.

As concerns this clone: Other DNA sequences in the sample encode the same CDR3. The chain carries TRBV6-5 and TRBJ1-6, with a possible D match to TRBD1 (5 bases). CDR1 and CDR2 (germline): MNHEY, SVGAGI. This CDR3 comprises 14 residues. V lost 5 bases, J lost 6 bases, and 11 bases lay in between. The CDR3 loop is CASSRRQGNSPLHF. The CDR3 nucleotides are TGTGCCAGCAGTCGGAGGCAGGGTAATTCACCCCTCCACTTT.

The chain recombines TRBV14 with TRBJ2-5; no clear D. The CDR3 consists of 13 residues. Germline V gene sequence: CDR1 SGHDN, CDR2 FVKESK. V lost 1 base, J lost 1 base, and 4 bases lay in between. The chain's CDR3 is CASSQGPQETQYF. The CDR3 region has the DNA TGTGCCAGCAGCCAAGGCCCCCAAGAGACCCAGTACTTC.

This chain joins TRBV10-3 and TRBJ2-7; possible D gene TRBD1, 6 bases. There are 13 residues in the CDR3. Trimming shortened V by 6 bases and J by 6 bases, and 15 bases separated the two germline ends. CDR1 is ENHRY and CDR2 is SYGVKD in the germline V gene. The CDR3 sequence: CAISQGNRAEQYF. The DNA for the CDR3 is TGTGCCATCAGCCAGGGAAACAGGGCCGAGCAGTACTTC.

The chain combines TRBV7-4 with TRBJ1-5, with D unresolved. CDR3 length equals 15 residues. V shed 2 bases and J shed 6 bases, with 14 bases lying between them. The V gene's germline CDR1 is SGHVT and CDR2 SQSDAQ. CDR3 residues: CASSLRAGRSQPQHF. The CDR3 region has the DNA TGTGCCAGCAGCTTAAGGGCGGGGAGAAGTCAGCCCCAGCATTTT.

The chain combines TRBV20-1 with TRBJ2-7, with D possibly TRBD1 on 6 matching bases. The V end lost 5 bases, the J end lost 4 bases, and 9 bases lay between the germline ends. The CDR3 is 11 residues long. The germline CDR1 and CDR2 sequences are DFQATT and SNEGSKA (reference sequence). The DNA of the CDR3 is TGCAGTGCTCGGGACAAATACGAGCAGTACTTC. Amino acid sequence: CSARDKYEQYF.

The rearrangement joins TRBV30 to TRBJ2-7, with 7 bases fitting TRBD1. The J segment lost 2 bases and the V segment lost 2 bases, leaving 6 bases of the junction unmatched. The CDR3 runs 14 residues. In germline, CDR1 is GTSNPN, CDR2 SVGIG (reference sequence). The CDR3 sequence: CAWSIGTATYEQYF. The CDR3 DNA reads as TGTGCCTGGAGTATTGGGACAGCTACCTACGAGCAGTACTTC.

V and J are TRBV7-2 and TRBJ2-7, with D perhaps matching TRBD2 (6 bases). Germline V gene data show CDR1 as SGHTA and CDR2 as FQGNSA. The CDR3 consists of 13 residues. Deletions cut 4 bases from V and 5 bases from J, with 12 bases between. Written as DNA, the CDR3 is TGTGCCAGCAGCTCACAACTAGCCAACGAGCAGTACTTC. Amino acids: CASSSQLANEQYF.

V usage is TRBV2 and J usage is TRBJ1-2; D ambiguous. The CDR3 has 13 residues. Deletions cut 6 bases from V and 0 bases from J, with 8 bases between. Germline V CDR1 and CDR2: SNHLY, FYNNEI. The DNA of the CDR3 is TGTGCCAGCAGCGGTACGACTAACTATGGCTACACCTTC. Encoded protein: CASSGTTNYGYTF.

The rearrangement links TRBV30 to TRBJ1-4, with TRBD1 matching over 9 bases. Germline V gene sequence: CDR1 GTSNPN, CDR2 SVGIG (reference sequence). The V gene end was trimmed by 2 bases and the J gene end by 7 bases; junction bases not matched to a gene: 8. The CDR3 covers 15 residues. The CDR3 DNA follows: TGTGCCTGGAGTTCAATAACAGGGGGCACTGAAAAACTGTTTTTT. Translating it yields CAWSSITGGTEKLFF.

V usage is TRBV10-3 and J usage is TRBJ2-1; D uncertain. The V end lost 2 bases, the J end lost 5 bases, and 7 bases lay between the germline ends. The V gene's germline CDR1 is ENHRY and CDR2 SYGVKD. The CDR3 covers 13 residues. The CDR3 sequence is CAISEPRDNEQFF. CDR3 coding DNA: TGTGCCATCAGTGAGCCTAGGGACAATGAGCAGTTCTTC.

On this clone: The sample contains more than one DNA sequence encoding this CDR3. This chain joins TRBV30 and TRBJ1-1; D gene unclear. The germline V gene encodes CDR1 GTSNPN and CDR2 SVGIG (reference sequence). Trimming stripped 0 bases from V and 1 base from J, with 6 bases between. This CDR3 has 13 amino acids. CDR3: CAWSVRQNTEAFF. CDR3 sequence (DNA): TGTGCCTGGAGTGTGCGACAGAACACTGAAGCTTTCTTT.

The rearrangement joins TRBV5-3 to TRBJ2-3; D may match TRBD1 or TRBD2 (5 bases each). TRBV5-3 counts as an open reading frame of uncertain function. The CDR3 covers 14 residues. The V and J ends lost 5 bases and 2 bases respectively, with 12 bases between them. The CDR3 DNA follows: TGTGCCAGAAGGGGGCTTGGGACCACAGATACGCAGTATTTT. It encodes CARRGLGTTDTQYF.

This chain links TRBV2 with TRBJ2-7, with unresolved D. Trimming pared 7 bases from V and 6 bases from J, leaving 16 bases between. The V gene's germline CDR1 is SNHLY and CDR2 FYNNEI. The CDR3 extends over 13 amino acids. The CDR3 is CASNFLRDGEQYF. The DNA of the CDR3 is TGTGCCAGCAATTTTCTCAGAGACGGCGAGCAGTACTTC.

The chain links TRBV5-6 to TRBJ1-2; tentative D call: TRBD1 (5 bases). The germline V gene has CDR1 SGHDT and CDR2 YYEEEE. CDR3 length: 14 residues. The V end was cut by 0 bases, the J end by 8 bases, with 14 bases between. The CDR3 DNA sequence: TGTGCCAGCAGCTTGGTGCTAGGGGTGGAGGGCTACACCTTC. It specifies CASSLVLGVEGYTF.